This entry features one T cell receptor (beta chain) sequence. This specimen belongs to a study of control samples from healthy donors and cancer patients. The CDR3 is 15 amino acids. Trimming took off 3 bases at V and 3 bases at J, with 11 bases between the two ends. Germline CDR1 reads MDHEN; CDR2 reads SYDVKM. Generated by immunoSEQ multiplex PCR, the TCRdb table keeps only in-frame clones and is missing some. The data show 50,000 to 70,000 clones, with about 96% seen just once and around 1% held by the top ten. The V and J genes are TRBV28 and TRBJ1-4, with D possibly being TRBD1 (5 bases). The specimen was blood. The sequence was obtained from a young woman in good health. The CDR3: CASSFTGSANEKLFF. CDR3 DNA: TGTGCCAGCAGTTTTACAGGCTCGGCTAATGAAAAACTGTTTTTT.